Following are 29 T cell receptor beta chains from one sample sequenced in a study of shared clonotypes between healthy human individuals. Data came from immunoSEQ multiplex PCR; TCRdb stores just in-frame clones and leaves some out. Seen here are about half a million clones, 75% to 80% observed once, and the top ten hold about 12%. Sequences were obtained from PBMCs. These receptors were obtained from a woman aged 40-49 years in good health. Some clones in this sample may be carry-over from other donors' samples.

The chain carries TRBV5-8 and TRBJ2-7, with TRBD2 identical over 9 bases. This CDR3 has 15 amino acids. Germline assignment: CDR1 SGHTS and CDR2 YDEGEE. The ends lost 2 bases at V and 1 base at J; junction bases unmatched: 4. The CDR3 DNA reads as TGTGCCAGCAGCTTCGGGCTAGCGGGGTCCTACGAGCAGTACTTC. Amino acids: CASSFGLAGSYEQYF.

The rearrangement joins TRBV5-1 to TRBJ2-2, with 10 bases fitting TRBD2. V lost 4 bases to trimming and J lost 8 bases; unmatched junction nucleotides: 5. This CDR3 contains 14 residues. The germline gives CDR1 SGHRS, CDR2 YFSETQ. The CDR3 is CASSLTSGEGELFF. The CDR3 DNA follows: TGCGCCAGCAGCCTAACTAGCGGGGAAGGGGAGCTGTTTTTT.

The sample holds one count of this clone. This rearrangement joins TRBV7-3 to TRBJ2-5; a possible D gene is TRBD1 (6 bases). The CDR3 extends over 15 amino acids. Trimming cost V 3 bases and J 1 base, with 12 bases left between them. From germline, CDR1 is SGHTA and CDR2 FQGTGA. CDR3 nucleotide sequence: TGTGCCAGCAGCTTCACAGGGAACTCCCAAGAGACCCAGTACTTC. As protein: CASSFTGNSQETQYF. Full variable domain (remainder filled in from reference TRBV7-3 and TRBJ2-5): GAGVSQTPSNKVTEKGKYVELRCDPISGHTALYWYRQSLGQGPEFLIYFQGTGAADDSGLPNDRFFAVRPEGSVSTLKIQRTERGDSAVYLCASSFTGNSQETQYFGPGTRLLVL.

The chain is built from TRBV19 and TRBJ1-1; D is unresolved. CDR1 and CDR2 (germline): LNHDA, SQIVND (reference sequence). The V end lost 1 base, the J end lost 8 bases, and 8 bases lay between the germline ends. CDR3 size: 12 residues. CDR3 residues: CASSIGPAEAFF. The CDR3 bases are TGTGCCAGTAGTATAGGCCCCGCCGAAGCTTTCTTT. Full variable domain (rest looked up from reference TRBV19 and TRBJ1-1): DGGITQSPKYLFRKEGQNVTLSCEQNLNHDAMYWYRQDPGQGLRLIYYSQIVNDFQKGDIAEGYSVSREKKESFPLTVTSAQKNPTAFYLCASSIGPAEAFFGQGTRLTVV.

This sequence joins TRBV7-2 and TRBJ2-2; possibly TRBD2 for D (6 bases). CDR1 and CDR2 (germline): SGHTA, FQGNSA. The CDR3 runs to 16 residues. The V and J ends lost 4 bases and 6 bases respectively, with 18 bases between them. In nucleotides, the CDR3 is TGTGCCAGCAGCTCTTGGGCCCTACTAGCTGCCGGGGAGCTGTTTTTT. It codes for CASSSWALLAAGELFF. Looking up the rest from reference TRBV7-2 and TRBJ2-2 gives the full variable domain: GAGVSQSPSNKVTEKGKDVELRCDPISGHTALYWYRQSLGQGLEFLIYFQGNSAPDKSGLPSDRFSAERTGGSVSTLTIQRTQQEDSAVYLCASSSWALLAAGELFFGEGSRLTVL.

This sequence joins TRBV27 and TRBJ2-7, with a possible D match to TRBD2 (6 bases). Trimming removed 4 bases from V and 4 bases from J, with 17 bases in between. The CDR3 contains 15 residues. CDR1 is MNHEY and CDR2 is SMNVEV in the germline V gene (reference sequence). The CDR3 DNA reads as TGTGCCAGCAGTTCCGGGACTCAGCCACCGTACGAGCAGTACTTC. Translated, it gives CASSSGTQPPYEQYF.

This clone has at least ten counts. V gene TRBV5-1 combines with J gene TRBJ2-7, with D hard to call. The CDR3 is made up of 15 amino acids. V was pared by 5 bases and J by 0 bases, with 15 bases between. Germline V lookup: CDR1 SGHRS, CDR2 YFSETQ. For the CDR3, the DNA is TGCGCCAGCAGGGTGGCAACCAGTTACTCCTACGAGCAGTACTTC. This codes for CASRVATSYSYEQYF. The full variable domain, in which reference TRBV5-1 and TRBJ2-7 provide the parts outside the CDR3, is KAGVTQTPRYLIKTRGQQVTLSCSPISGHRSVSWYQQTPGQGLQFLFEYFSETQRNKGNFPGRFSGRQFSNSRSEMNVSTLELGDSALYLCASRVATSYSYEQYFGPGTRLTVT.

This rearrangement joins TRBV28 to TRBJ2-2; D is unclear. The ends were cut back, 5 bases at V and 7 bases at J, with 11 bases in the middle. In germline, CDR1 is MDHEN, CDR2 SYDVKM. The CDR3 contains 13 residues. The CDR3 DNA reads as TGTGCCAGCAGTACTGGACCGTACGGGGAGCTGTTTTTT. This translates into CASSTGPYGELFF.

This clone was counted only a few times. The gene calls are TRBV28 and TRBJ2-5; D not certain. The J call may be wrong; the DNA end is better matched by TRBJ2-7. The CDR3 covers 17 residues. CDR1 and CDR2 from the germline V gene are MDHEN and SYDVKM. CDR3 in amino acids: CASSLSPWAVGRYEQYF. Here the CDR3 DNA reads TGTGCCAGCAGTTTATCCCCCTGGGCGGTCGGAAGGTACGAGCAGTACTTC.

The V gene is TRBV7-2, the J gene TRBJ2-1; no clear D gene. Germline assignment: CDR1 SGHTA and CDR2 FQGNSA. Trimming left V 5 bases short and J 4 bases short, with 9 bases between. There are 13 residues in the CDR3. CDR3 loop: CASSPRLYNEQFF. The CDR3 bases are TGTGCCAGCAGCCCCCGCCTGTACAATGAGCAGTTCTTC.

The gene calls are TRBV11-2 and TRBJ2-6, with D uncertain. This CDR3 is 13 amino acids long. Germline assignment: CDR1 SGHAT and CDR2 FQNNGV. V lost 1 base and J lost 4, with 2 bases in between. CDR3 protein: CASSLAGANVLTF. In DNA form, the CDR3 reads TGTGCCAGCAGCTTAGCCGGGGCCAACGTCCTGACTTTC.

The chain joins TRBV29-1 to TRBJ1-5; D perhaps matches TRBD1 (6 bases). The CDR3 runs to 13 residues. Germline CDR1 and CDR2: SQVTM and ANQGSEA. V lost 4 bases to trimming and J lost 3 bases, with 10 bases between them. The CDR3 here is CSVGRDTNQPQHF. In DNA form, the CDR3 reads TGCAGCGTTGGCCGGGACACCAATCAGCCCCAGCATTTT.

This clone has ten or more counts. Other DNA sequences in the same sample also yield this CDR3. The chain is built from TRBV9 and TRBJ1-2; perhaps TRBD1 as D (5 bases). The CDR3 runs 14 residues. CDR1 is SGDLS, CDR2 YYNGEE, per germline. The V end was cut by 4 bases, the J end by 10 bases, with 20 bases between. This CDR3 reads CASSPSGPGIDYTF. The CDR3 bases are TGTGCCAGCAGCCCATCTGGGCCAGGGATTGACTACACCTTC.

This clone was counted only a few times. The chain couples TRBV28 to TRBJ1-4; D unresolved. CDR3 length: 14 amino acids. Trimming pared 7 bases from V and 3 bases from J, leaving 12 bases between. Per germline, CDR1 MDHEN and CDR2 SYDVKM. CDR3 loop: CASTLGQANEKLFF. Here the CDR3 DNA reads TGTGCCAGCACCCTTGGGCAGGCTAATGAAAAACTGTTTTTT.

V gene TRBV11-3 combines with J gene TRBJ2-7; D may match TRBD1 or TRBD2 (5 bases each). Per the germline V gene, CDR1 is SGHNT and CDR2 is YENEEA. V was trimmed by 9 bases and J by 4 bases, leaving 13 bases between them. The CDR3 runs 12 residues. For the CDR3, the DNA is TGTGCCAGGGCCCACTGGGGGTACGAGCAGTACTTC. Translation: CARAHWGYEQYF. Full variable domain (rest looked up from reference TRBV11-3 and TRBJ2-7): EAGVVQSPRYKIIEKKQPVAFWCNPISGHNTLYWYLQNLGQGPELLIRYENEEAVDDSQLPKDRFSAERLKGVDSTLKIQPAELGDSAVYLCARAHWGYEQYFGPGTRLTVT.

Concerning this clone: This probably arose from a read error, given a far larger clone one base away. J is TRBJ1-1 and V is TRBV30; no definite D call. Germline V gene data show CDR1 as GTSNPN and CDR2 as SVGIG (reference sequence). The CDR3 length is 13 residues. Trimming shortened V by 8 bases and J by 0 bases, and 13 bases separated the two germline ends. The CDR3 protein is CAREGNMNTEAFF. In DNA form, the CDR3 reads TGTGCCCGGGAGGGAAACATGAACACTGAAGCTTTCTTT.

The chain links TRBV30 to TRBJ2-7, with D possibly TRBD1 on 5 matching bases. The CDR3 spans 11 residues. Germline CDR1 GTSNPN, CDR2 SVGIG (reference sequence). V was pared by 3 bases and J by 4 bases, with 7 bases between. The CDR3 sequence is CAWRDNYEQYF. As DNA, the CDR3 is TGTGCCTGGAGGGACAATTACGAGCAGTACTTC.

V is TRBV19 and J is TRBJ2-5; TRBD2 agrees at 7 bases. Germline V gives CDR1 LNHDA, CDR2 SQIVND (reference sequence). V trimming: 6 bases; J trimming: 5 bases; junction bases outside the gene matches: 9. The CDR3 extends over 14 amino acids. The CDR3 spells CASSSGRGAETQYF. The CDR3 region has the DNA TGTGCCAGTAGCTCGGGGAGGGGCGCGGAGACCCAGTACTTC.

In DNA, the CDR3 is TGTGCCAGCAGCCGGACAGGGTACTACGAGCAGTACTTC. Translating it yields CASSRTGYYEQYF. This chain connects TRBV7-3 to TRBJ2-7; 8 bases are a match to TRBD1. J was trimmed by 3 bases and V by 5 bases; bases with no gene match: 3. The germline V gene encodes CDR1 SGHTA and CDR2 FQGTGA. The CDR3 sequence is 13 residues long.

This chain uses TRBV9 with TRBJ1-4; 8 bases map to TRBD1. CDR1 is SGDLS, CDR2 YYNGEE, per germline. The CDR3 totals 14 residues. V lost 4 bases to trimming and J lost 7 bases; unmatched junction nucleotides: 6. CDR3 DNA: TGTGCCAGCAGCCAGGGGGCAGGGGTTGAAAAACTGTTTTTT. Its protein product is CASSQGAGVEKLFF.

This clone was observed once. The CDR3 DNA is TGTGCCAGCAACCCAGGATCTAGCGGATTCACAGATACGCAGTATTTT. Its protein is CASNPGSSGFTDTQYF. This sequence joins TRBV7-9 and TRBJ2-3, with 7 bases that match TRBD2. V dropped 7 bases and J dropped 2; count of bases not matched to a gene: 12. CDR1 and CDR2 (germline): SEHNR, FQNEAQ (reference sequence). The CDR3 loop spans 16 amino acids.

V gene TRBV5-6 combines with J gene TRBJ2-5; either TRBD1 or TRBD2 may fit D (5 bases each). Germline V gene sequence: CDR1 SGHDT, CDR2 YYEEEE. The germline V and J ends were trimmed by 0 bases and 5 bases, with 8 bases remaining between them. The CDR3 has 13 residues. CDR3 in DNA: TGTGCCAGCAGCTTGGAAGAGGGGGAGACCCAGTACTTC. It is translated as CASSLEEGETQYF.

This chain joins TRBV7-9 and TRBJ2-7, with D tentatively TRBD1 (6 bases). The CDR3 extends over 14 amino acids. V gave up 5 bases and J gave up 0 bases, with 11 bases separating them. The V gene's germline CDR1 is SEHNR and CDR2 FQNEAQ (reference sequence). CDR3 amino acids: CASSPTGVSYEQYF. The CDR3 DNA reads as TGTGCCAGCAGCCCGACAGGTGTCTCCTACGAGCAGTACTTC.

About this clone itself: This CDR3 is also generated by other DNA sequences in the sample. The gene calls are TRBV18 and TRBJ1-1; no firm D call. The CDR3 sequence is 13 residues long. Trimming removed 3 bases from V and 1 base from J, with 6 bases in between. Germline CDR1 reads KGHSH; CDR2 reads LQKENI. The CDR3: CASSPSANTEAFF. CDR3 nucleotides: TGTGCCAGCTCACCCTCCGCGAACACTGAAGCTTTCTTT.

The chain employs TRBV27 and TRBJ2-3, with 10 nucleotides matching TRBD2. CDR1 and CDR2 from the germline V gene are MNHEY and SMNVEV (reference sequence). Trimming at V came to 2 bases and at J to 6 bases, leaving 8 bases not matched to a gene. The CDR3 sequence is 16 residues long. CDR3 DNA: TGTGCCAGCAGTTTAAGAGCGGGAGGGCCATGGGATACGCAGTATTTT. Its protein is CASSLRAGGPWDTQYF.

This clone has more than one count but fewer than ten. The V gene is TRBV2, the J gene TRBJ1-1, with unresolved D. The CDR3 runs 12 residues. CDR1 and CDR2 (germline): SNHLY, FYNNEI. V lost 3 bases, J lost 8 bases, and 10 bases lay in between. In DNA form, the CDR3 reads TGTGCCAGCAGTGACGAGCGTCGGGAAGCTTTCTTT. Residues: CASSDERREAFF.

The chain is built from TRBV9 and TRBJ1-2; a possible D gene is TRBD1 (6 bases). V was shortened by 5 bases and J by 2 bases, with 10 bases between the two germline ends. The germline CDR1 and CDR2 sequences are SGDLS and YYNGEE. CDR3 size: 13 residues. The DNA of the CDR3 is TGTGCCAGCAGGTCCACAGGGAACTATGGCTACACCTTC. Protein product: CASRSTGNYGYTF.

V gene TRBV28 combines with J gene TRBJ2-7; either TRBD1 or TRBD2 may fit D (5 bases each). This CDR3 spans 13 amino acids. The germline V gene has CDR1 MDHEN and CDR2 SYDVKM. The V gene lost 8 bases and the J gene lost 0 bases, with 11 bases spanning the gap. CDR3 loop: CASRVGVSYEQYF. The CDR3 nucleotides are TGTGCCAGCCGGGTGGGGGTCTCCTACGAGCAGTACTTC.

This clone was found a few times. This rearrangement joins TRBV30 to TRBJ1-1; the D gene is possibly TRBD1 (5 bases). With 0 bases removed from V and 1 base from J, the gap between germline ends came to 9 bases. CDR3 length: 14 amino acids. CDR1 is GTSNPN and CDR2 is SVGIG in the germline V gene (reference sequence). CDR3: CAWSVTQGNTEAFF. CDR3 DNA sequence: TGTGCCTGGAGTGTGACGCAGGGGAACACTGAAGCTTTCTTT. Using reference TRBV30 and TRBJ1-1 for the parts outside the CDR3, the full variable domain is SQTIHQWPATLVQPVGSPLSLECTVEGTSNPNLYWYRQAAGRGLQLLFYSVGIGQISSEVPQNLSASRPQDRQFILSSKKLLLSDSGFYLCAWSVTQGNTEAFFGQGTRLTVV.